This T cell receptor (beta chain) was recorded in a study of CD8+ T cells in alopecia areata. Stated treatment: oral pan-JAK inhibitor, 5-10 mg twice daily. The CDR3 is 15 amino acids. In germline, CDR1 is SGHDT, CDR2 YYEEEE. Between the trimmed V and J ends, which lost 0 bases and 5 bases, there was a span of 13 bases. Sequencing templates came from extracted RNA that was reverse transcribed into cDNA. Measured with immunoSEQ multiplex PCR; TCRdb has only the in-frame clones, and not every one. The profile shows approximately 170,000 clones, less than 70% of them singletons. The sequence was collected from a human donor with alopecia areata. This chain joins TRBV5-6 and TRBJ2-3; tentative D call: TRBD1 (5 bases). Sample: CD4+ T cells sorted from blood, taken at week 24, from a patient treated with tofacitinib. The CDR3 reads CASSLVIQGIDTQYF. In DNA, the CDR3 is TGTGCCAGCAGCTTGGTCATTCAGGGTATAGATACGCAGTATTTT.